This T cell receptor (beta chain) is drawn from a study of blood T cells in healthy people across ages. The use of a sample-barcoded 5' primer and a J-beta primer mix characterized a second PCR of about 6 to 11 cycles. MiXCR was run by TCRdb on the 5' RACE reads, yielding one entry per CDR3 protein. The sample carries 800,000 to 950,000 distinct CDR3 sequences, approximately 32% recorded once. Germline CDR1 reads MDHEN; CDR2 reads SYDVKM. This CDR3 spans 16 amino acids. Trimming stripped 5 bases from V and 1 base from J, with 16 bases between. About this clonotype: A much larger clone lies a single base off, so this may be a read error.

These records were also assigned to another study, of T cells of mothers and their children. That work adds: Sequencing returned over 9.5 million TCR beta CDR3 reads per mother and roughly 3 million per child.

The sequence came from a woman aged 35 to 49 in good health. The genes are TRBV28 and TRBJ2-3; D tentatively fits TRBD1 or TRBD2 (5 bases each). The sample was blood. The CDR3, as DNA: TGTGCCAGCAGTGATACTTTGGGGGTGGGCACAGATACGCAGTATTTT. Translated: CASSDTLGVGTDTQYF.